This T cell receptor beta chain emerged from a study of shared clonotypes between healthy human individuals. Trimming took 3 bases from V and 14 from J, leaving 25 bases between them. The CDR3 has 15 amino acids. CDR1 is LNHNV, CDR2 YYDKDF, per germline (reference sequence). Subsets obtained from CD4+ cells comprised CD45RA+ naive and CD45RA-negative memory cells. Regarding the study as a whole: Approximately 5% was the fraction of naive CD4 clonotypes found shared across a few donors.

Replicate sorted-subset PCRs were loaded with around 200 ng DNA, about 30,000 T cell genomes. In the original analysis: Filtering differed for immunoSEQ, which gave only junction sequences without quality scores. Only in-frame clones appear in the TCRdb table, and some are missing; sequencing was by immunoSEQ multiplex PCR. D and trimming come from the DNA, and the V and J calls and clone size come from that table. This sample yields about 980,000 clones, of which 60% to 85% are seen a single time; about 1.5% belongs to the top ten. As for this clone: The antigen remains unidentified.

The source material was memory CD4+ T cells sorted from blood. Subset: CD45RA-negative fraction. The chain recombines TRBV15 with TRBJ1-2; D may be TRBD1 (5 bases). The TCR sequence derives from a man aged 18 to 30 in good health. As DNA, the CDR3 is TGTGCCACCAGCAGTCCCGACAGTCCTTCTATGGCTACGACCTTC. Amino acids: CATSSPDSPSMATTF.